This TCR beta chain was observed in a study of response to subunit inactivated influenza vaccine. The V gene lost 1 base and the J gene lost 6 bases, with 13 bases spanning the gap. CDR3 length: 15 residues. Germline-derived CDR1 and CDR2 are SGHTA and FQGNSA. One entry per CDR3 protein, called by TCRdb with MiXCR from the RT-PCR reads. The sample includes about 540,000 distinct CDR3 sequences, about 15% of them seen just once. The receptor was derived from a man aged 50-59 years who received an inactivated influenza vaccine. This sample comprised PBMCs from blood, obtained less than 13 days after vaccination. The rearrangement links TRBV7-2 to TRBJ1-5; unclear D gene. The DNA of the CDR3 is TGTGCCAGCAGCTTAGGTCTTGGGGAAGGTCAGCCCCAGCATTTT. Its protein product is CASSLGLGEGQPQHF.